This TCR beta chain was found in a study of T cell repertoires in cytomegalovirus infection. Study overall: CMV epitopes that were recently identified and HLA-C-restricted were used alongside well-studied HLA-B-restricted ones. Indications came from public TCR beta signatures; they pointed to CMV infection and to a matching HLA type. The study, taken as a whole, reports: Cumulative frequency (of public TCR beta family members) identified carriers of CMV plus the relevant HLA. It was HLA-C-restricted CMV-specific TCR beta clonotypes that dominated the response ex vivo.

MiXCR was run by TCRdb on the reads, yielding one entry per CDR3 protein. Of 370,000 or so distinct CDR3 sequences in the sample, about 32% were seen once. This CDR3 has 15 residues. Germline V gives CDR1 MGHRA, CDR2 YSYEKL. V was pared by 0 bases and J by 3 bases, with 4 bases of the junction left unmatched. Turning to this clonotype: The antigen is not known.

This receptor was obtained from a human donor in good health (CMV status not recorded). Some clones in this sample may be carry-over from other donors' samples. Material: cultured PBMCs, obtained from culture after CMV antigen stimulation. The chain combines TRBV4-1 with TRBJ2-7, with TRBD1 identical over 8 bases. CDR3 sequence reads: CASSQDWTGIYEQYF. The CDR3 bases are TGCGCCAGCAGCCAAGATTGGACAGGGATCTACGAGCAGTACTTC.